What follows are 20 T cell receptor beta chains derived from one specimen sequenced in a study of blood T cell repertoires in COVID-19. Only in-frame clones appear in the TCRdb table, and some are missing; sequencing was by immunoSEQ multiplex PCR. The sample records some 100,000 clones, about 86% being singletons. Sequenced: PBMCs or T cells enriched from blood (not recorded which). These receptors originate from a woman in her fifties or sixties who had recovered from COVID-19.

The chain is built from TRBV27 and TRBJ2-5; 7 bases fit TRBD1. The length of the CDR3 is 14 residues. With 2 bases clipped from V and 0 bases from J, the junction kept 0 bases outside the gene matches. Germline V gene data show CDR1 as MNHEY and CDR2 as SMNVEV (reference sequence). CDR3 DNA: TGTGCCAGCAGTTTAGACAGGGACCAAGAGACCCAGTACTTC. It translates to CASSLDRDQETQYF.

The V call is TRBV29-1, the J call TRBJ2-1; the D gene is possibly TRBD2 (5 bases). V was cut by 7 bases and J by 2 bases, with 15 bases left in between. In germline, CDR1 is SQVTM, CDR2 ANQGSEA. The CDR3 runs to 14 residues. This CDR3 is CSAQISGTYNEQFF. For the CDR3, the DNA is TGCAGCGCCCAGATTTCCGGGACCTACAATGAGCAGTTCTTC.

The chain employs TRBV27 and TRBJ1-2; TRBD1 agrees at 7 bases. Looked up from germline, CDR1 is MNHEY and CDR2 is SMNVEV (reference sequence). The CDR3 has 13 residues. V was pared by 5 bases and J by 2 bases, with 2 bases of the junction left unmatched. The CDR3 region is CASSQGQNYGYTF. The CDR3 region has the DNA TGTGCCAGCAGTCAGGGACAGAACTATGGCTACACCTTC.

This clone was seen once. CDR3 DNA: TGTGCCAGCAGTCTTGGGGGCGGGGGTAGGAATGAGCAGTTCTTC. It encodes CASSLGGGGRNEQFF. The chain links TRBV6-5 to TRBJ2-1; D is possibly TRBD2 (7 bases). The ends were cut back, 5 bases at V and 7 bases at J, with 18 bases in the middle. Germline V gives CDR1 MNHEY, CDR2 SVGAGI. This CDR3 comprises 15 residues.

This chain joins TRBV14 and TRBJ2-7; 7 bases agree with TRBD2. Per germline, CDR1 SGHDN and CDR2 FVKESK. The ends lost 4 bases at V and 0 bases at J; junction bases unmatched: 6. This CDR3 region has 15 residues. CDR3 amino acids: CASSRWGGSSYEQYF. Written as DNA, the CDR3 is TGTGCCAGCAGCCGTTGGGGGGGGAGCTCCTACGAGCAGTACTTC.

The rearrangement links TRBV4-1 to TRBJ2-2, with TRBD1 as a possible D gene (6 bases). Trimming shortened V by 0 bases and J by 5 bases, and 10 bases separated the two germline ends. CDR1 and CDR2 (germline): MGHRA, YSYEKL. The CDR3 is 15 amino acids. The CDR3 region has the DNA TGCGCCAGCAGCCAAGAGGACAGCCGAACCGGGGAGCTGTTTTTT. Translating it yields CASSQEDSRTGELFF.

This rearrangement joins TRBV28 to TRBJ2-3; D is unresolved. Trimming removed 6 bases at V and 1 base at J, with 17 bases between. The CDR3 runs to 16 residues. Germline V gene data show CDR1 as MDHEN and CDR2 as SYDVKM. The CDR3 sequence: CASSPFDNPGTDTQYF. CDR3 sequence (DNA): TGTGCCAGCAGCCCCTTCGACAACCCAGGCACAGATACGCAGTATTTT.

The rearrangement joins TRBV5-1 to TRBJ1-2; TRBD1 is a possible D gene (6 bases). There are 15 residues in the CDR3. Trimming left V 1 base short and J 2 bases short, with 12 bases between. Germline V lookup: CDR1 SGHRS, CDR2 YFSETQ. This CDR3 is CASSLSPGVNYGYTF. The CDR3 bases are TGCGCCAGCAGCTTGTCTCCAGGGGTAAACTATGGCTACACCTTC.

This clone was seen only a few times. CDR3 sequence reads: CASSDAGTGNTIYF. For the CDR3, the DNA is TGTGCCAGCAGTGATGCGGGAACAGGAAACACCATATATTTT. This chain uses TRBV25-1 with TRBJ1-3, with D unclear. V lost 3 bases and J 4 bases, leaving 10 bases between the germline ends. The CDR3 loop spans 14 amino acids. Looked up from germline, CDR1 is MGHDK and CDR2 is SYGVNS.

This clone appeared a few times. CDR3 sequence (DNA): TGTGCCAGTAGTATATCCCCGACTAGAAATGAGCAGTTCTTC. Its protein is CASSISPTRNEQFF. The rearrangement uses TRBV19 and TRBJ2-1, with a weak D call TRBD2 (6 bases). CDR1 is LNHDA, CDR2 SQIVND, per germline (reference sequence). CDR3 length equals 14 residues. The ends were cut back, 2 bases at V and 7 bases at J, with 12 bases in the middle.

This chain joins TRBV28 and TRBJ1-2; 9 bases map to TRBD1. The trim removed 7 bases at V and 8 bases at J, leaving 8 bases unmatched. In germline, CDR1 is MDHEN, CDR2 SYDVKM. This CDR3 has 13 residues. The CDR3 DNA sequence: TGTGCCAGCAAGACGACAGGGGGGCAAGGCTACACCTTC. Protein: CASKTTGGQGYTF.

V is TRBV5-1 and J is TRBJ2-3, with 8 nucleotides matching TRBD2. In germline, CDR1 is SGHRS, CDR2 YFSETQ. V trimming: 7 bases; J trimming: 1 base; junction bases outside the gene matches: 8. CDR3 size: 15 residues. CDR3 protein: CASAGGAGGTDTQYF. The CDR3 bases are TGCGCCAGCGCGGGGGGAGCGGGCGGCACAGATACGCAGTATTTT.

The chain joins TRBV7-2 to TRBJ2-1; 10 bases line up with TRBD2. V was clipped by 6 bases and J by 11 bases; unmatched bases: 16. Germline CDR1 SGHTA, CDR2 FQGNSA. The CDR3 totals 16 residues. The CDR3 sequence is CASSRVSASGSPQQFF. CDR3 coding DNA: TGTGCCAGCAGTCGCGTTTCGGCTAGCGGGAGTCCCCAGCAGTTCTTC.

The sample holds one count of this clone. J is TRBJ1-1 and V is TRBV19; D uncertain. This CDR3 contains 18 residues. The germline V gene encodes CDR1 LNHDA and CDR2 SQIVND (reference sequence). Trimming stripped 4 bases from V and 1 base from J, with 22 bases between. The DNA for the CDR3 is TGTGCCAGTAGTACAACGCGATCTCTTAACCACGGGAACACTGAAGCTTTCTTT. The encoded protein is CASSTTRSLNHGNTEAFF. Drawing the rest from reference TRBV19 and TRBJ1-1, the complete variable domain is DGGITQSPKYLFRKEGQNVTLSCEQNLNHDAMYWYRQDPGQGLRLIYYSQIVNDFQKGDIAEGYSVSREKKESFPLTVTSAQKNPTAFYLCASSTTRSLNHGNTEAFFGQGTRLTVV.

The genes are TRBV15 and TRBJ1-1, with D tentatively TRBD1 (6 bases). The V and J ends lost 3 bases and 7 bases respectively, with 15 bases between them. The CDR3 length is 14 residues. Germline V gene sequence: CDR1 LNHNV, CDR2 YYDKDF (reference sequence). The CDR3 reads CATSSGGLVDEAFF. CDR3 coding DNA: TGTGCCACCAGCAGCGGGGGGCTGGTGGATGAAGCTTTCTTT.

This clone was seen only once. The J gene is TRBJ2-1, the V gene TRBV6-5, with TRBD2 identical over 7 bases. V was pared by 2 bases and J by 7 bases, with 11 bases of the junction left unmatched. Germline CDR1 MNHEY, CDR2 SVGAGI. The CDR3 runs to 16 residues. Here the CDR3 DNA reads TGTGCCAGCAGTTACCTCCTAATAGGTAGCGGGAATGAGCAGTTCTTC. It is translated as CASSYLLIGSGNEQFF.

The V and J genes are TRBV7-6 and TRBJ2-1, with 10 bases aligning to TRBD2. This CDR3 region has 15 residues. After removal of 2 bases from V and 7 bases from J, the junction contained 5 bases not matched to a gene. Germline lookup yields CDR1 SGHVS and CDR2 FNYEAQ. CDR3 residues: CASSLSASGSNEQFF. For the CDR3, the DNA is TGTGCCAGCAGCTTAAGTGCTAGCGGGAGTAATGAGCAGTTCTTC.

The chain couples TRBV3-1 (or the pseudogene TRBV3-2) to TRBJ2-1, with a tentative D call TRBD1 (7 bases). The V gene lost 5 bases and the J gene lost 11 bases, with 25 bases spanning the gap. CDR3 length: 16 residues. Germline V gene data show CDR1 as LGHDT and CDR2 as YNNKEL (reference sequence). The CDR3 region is CASSGRDSLRGNQQFF. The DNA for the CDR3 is TGTGCCAGCAGCGGGCGGGACAGCCTAAGGGGGAATCAGCAGTTCTTC.

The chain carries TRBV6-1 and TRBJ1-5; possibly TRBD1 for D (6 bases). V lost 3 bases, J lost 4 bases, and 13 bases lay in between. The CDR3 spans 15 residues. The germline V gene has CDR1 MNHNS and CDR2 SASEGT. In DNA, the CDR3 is TGTGCCAGCAGTGATGGGGGGGCTGGTAATCAGCCCCAGCATTTT. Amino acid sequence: CASSDGGAGNQPQHF.

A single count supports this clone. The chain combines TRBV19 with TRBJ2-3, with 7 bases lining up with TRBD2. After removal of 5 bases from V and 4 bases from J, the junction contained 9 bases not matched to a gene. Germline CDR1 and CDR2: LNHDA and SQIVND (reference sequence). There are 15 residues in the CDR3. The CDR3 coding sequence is TGTGCCAGTAGTCTCCCGGGACGGGGGGCAGATACGCAGTATTTT. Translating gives CASSLPGRGADTQYF.